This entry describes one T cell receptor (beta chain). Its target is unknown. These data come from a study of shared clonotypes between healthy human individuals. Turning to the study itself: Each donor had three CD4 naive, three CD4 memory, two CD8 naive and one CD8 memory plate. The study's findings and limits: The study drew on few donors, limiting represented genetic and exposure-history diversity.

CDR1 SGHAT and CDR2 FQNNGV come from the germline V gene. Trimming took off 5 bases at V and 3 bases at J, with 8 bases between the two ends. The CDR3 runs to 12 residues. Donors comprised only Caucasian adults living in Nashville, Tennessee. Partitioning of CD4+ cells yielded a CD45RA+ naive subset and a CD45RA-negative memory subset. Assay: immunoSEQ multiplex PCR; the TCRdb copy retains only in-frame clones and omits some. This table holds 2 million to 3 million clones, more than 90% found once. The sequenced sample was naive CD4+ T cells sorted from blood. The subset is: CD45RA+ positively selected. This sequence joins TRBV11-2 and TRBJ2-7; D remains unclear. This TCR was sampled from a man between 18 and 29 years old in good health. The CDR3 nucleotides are TGTGCCAGCAGCCAAGGGTACTACGAGCAGTACTTC. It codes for CASSQGYYEQYF.